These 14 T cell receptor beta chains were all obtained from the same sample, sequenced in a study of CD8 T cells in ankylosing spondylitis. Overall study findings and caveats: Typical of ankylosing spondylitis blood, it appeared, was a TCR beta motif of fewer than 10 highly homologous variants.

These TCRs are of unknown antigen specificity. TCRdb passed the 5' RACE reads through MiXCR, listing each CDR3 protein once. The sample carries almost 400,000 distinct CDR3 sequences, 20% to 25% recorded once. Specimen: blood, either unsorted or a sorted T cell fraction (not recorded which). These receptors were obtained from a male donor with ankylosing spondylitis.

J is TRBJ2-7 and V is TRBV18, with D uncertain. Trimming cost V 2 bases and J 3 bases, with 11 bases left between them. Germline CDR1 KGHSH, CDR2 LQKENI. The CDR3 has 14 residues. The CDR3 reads CASSPSREYYEQYF. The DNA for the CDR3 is TGTGCCAGCTCACCATCAAGGGAATACTACGAGCAGTACTTC.

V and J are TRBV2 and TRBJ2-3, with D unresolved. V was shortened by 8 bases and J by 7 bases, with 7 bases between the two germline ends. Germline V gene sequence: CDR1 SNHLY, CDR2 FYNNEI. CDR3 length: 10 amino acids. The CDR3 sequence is CASYPNTQYF. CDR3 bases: TGTGCCAGCTATCCCAATACGCAGTATTTT.

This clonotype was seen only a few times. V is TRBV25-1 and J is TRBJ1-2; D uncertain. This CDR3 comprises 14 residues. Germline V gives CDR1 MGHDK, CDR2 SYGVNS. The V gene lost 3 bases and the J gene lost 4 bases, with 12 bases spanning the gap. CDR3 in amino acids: CASSDLLETYGYTF. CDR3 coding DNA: TGTGCCAGCAGTGACCTCCTGGAGACCTATGGCTACACCTTC.

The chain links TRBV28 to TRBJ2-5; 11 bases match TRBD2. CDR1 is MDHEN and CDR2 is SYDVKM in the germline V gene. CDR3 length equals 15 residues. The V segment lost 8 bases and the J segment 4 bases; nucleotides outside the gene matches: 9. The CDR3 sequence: CASGLAGLLGETQYF. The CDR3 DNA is TGTGCCAGCGGACTAGCGGGCCTATTGGGAGAGACCCAGTACTTC.

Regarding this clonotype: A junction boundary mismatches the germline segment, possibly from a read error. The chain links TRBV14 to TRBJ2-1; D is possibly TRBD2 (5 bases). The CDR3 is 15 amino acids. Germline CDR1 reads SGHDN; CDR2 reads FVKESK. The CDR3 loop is CASSPAPGSYIEQFF. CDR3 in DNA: TGTGCCAGCAGCCCTGCCCCGGGGAGTTACATTGAGCAGTTCTTC.

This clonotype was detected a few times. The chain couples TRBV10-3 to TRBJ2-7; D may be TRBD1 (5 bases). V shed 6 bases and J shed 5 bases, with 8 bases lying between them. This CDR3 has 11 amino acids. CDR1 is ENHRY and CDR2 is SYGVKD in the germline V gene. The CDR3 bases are TGTGCCATCAGGGCCAGGGACGAGCAGTACTTC. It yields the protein CAIRARDEQYF.

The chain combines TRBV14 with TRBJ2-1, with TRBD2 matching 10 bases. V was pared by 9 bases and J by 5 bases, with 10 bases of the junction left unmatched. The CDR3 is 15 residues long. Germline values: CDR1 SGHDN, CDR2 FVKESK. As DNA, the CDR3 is TGTGCCAGTAGCAACAGGACTAGCGGTAACAATGAGCAGTTCTTC. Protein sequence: CASSNRTSGNNEQFF.

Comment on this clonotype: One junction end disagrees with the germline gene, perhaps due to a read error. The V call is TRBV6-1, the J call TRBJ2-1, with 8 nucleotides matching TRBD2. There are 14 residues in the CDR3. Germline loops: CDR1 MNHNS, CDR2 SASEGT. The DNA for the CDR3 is TGTGCCAGCAGTCAAGCGGGAGTCGGAGATGAGCAGTTCTTC. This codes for CASSQAGVGDEQFF.

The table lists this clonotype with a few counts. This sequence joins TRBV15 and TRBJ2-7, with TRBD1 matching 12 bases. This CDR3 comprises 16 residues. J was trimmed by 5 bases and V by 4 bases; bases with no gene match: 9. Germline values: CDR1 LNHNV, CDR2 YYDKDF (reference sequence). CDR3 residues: CATSTQGGTGGHEQYF. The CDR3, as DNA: TGTGCCACCAGCACTCAAGGCGGGACAGGGGGCCACGAGCAGTACTTC.

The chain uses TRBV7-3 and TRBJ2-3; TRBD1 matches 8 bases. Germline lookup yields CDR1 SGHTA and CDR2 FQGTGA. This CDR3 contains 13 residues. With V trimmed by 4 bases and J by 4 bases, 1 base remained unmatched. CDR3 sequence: CASSWTGSDTQYF. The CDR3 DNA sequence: TGTGCCAGCAGCTGGACAGGGTCAGATACGCAGTATTTT.

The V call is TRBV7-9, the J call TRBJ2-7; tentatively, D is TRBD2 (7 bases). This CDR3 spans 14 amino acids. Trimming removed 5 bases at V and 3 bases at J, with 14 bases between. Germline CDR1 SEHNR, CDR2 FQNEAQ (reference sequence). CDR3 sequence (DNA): TGTGCCAGCAGCCCGAAGGGAGGGGGCTACGAGCAGTACTTC. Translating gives CASSPKGGGYEQYF.

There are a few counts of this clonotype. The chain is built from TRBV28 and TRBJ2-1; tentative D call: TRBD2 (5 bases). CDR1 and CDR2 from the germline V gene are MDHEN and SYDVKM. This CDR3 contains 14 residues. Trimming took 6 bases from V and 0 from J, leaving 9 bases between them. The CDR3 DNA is TGTGCCAGCAGCGCGGGCGGCTCCTACAATGAGCAGTTCTTC. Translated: CASSAGGSYNEQFF.

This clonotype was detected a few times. DNA of the CDR3: TGTGCCAGCAGCATGACCGGGACAGCCTTCTCTGGGGCCAACGTCCTGACTTTC. Its translation: CASSMTGTAFSGANVLTF. This chain uses TRBV11-1 with TRBJ2-6; 7 nucleotides align to TRBD1. Germline trimming cut 5 bases from V and 0 bases from J; bases unmatched to any gene: 10. The CDR3 covers 18 residues. CDR1 and CDR2 (germline): SGHAT, FQDESV (reference sequence).

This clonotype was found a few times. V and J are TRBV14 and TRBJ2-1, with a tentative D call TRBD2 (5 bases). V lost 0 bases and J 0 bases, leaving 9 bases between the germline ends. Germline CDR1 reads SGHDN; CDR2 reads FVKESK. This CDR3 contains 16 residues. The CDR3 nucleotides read TGTGCCAGCAGCCAAGACGTGGGAGTCTCCTACAATGAGCAGTTCTTC. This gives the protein CASSQDVGVSYNEQFF.